This T cell receptor beta chain was identified during a study of T cell responses to AZD1222 COVID-19 vaccine. General study points: No day 14 peak samples; only post-peak repertoires were characterized. Among AZD1222 vaccinees, only 5 to 7 were seropositive at baseline.

To note about this clone: Antigen specificity is unknown.

Assay: immunoSEQ multiplex PCR; the TCRdb copy retains only in-frame clones and omits some. Of 90,000 to 120,000 clones listed, roughly 89% were seen once; the top ten hold around 3.3%. Germline values: CDR1 LNHDA, CDR2 SQIVND (reference sequence). The CDR3 length is 15 residues. Trimming pared 5 bases from V and 0 bases from J, leaving 13 bases between. The TCR sequence derives from an adult in good health. The chain has TRBV19 and TRBJ1-1; a weak D match, TRBD1 (6 bases). Sequencing used peripheral blood, obtained on day 0 of MenACWY control vaccination. The CDR3 loop reads CASSRGQGLNTEAFF. CDR3 bases: TGTGCCAGTAGTCGGGGGCAGGGCTTGAACACTGAAGCTTTCTTT.